Below are 30 T cell receptor beta chains sequenced from a single sample in a study of blood T cells in healthy people across ages. The second PCR ran roughly 7 to 12 cycles with a sample-barcoded 5' primer and J-beta primers. TCRdb fed the 5' RACE reads into MiXCR, producing one record per CDR3 protein. The sample lists fewer than 750,000 distinct CDR3 sequences; roughly 43% were seen once. Sequenced material: blood. These receptors came from a man aged 80 or over in good health.

In the case of this clonotype: A much larger clone lies one base from this, so it may be a read error. The J gene is TRBJ2-5, the V gene TRBV20-1; D uncertain. The CDR3 contains 13 residues. Germline values: CDR1 DFQATT, CDR2 SNEGSKA (reference sequence). V lost 0 bases and J lost 6, with 11 bases in between. The chain's CDR3 is CSARDLAEKTQYF. The CDR3 DNA follows: TGCAGTGCTAGAGATCTGGCCGAAAAGACCCAGTACTTC.

The V and J genes are TRBV7-9 and TRBJ2-4, with D possibly called TRBD1 or TRBD2 (5 bases each). Germline V lookup: CDR1 SEHNR, CDR2 FQNEAQ (reference sequence). Trimming took 5 bases from V and 3 from J, leaving 8 bases between them. This CDR3 region has 13 residues. CDR3 nucleotide sequence: TGTGCCAGCAGCCGGGACGGCAAAAACATTCAGTACTTC. Its translation: CASSRDGKNIQYF.

A few counts support this clonotype. This chain links TRBV27 with TRBJ2-7, with D perhaps TRBD2 (7 bases). Germline lookup yields CDR1 MNHEY and CDR2 SMNVEV (reference sequence). The V end was cut by 9 bases, the J end by 4 bases, with 25 bases between. CDR3 length: 16 residues. This CDR3 reads CASKLGGHRGGYEQYF. The CDR3 bases are TGTGCCAGTAAATTGGGGGGGCACCGGGGAGGTTACGAGCAGTACTTC.

The J gene is TRBJ2-4, the V gene TRBV9, with D perhaps TRBD1 (5 bases). Judging by the DNA end, TRBJ2-7 fits better; the J call may be wrong. CDR1 SGDLS and CDR2 YYNGEE come from the germline V gene. This CDR3 is built from 14 residues. The CDR3 DNA reads as TGTGCCAGCAGCGTAGAGGGGAAGTCCTACGAGCAGTACTTC. Protein: CASSVEGKSYEQYF.

This clonotype was detected only a few times. The chain is built from TRBV7-3 and TRBJ2-3; TRBD2 matches 11 bases. The CDR3 length is 15 residues. V shed 5 bases, J shed 4 bases, and the junction held 5 bases outside the gene matches. The germline gives CDR1 SGHTA, CDR2 FQGTGA. CDR3 in amino acids: CASSPLAGGADTQYF. The CDR3 coding sequence is TGTGCCAGCAGCCCCCTAGCGGGAGGAGCAGATACGCAGTATTTT.

The V call is TRBV5-5, the J call TRBJ2-5; D perhaps matches TRBD1 (6 bases). The CDR3 consists of 13 residues. Germline V CDR1 and CDR2: SGHKS, YYEKEE (reference sequence). The V end lost 2 bases, the J end lost 10 bases, and 15 bases lay between the germline ends. CDR3 amino acids: CASSFRDTEDQYF. CDR3 nucleotide sequence: TGTGCCAGCAGCTTCCGGGACACCGAGGACCAGTACTTC.

The sample holds one count of this clonotype. The rearrangement joins TRBV12-3 or TRBV12-4 to TRBJ1-5; D call uncertain. Trimming stripped 6 bases from V and 0 bases from J, with 15 bases between. The CDR3 is 16 amino acids. The CDR3 sequence is CASSPGPPYSNQPQHF. CDR3 nucleotide sequence: TGTGCCAGCAGCCCGGGCCCACCCTATAGCAATCAGCCCCAGCATTTT.

A few counts support this clonotype. Being one base from a much bigger clone, this may be a read error. This chain links TRBV6-6 with TRBJ1-1; no firm D call. This CDR3 region has 14 residues. Germline loops: CDR1 MNHNY, CDR2 SVGAGI (reference sequence). The V end was cut by 5 bases, the J end by 2 bases, with 12 bases between. The CDR3 loop reads CASSDVPENTEAFF. The DNA for the CDR3 is TGTGCCAGCAGTGACGTACCGGAAAACACTGAAGCTTTCTTT.

This clonotype was counted only a few times. The V call is TRBV28, the J call TRBJ2-5, with TRBD2 matching 8 bases. The germline gives CDR1 MDHEN, CDR2 SYDVKM. The CDR3 runs to 16 residues. J was trimmed by 5 bases and V by 4 bases; bases with no gene match: 12. The CDR3 loop is CASSSRNQGTRETQYF. CDR3 nucleotides: TGTGCCAGCAGTTCTAGGAACCAGGGGACTAGGGAGACCCAGTACTTC.

This clonotype has a count of ten or more. The chain is built from TRBV2 and TRBJ2-6; D is undetermined. This CDR3 is built from 15 residues. Germline V lookup: CDR1 SNHLY, CDR2 FYNNEI. Trimming pared 3 bases from V and 2 bases from J, leaving 8 bases between. CDR3 DNA: TGTGCCAGCAGTGAGCGGTCGGCTGGGGCCAACGTCCTGACTTTC. Amino acid sequence: CASSERSAGANVLTF. The whole variable domain, filled in from reference TRBV2 and TRBJ2-6, reads EPEVTQTPSHQVTQMGQEVILRCVPISNHLYFYWYRQILGQKVEFLVSFYNNEISEKSEIFDDQFSVERPDGSNFTLKIRSTKLEDSAMYFCASSERSAGANVLTFGAGSRLTVL.

This clonotype was detected only a few times. The rearrangement links TRBV7-2 to TRBJ2-1; D may be TRBD2 (6 bases). The CDR3 has 14 residues. Germline CDR1 is SGHTA and CDR2 is FQGNSA. V shed 3 bases and J shed 7 bases, with 13 bases lying between them. CDR3 DNA: TGTGCCAGCAGCTTGGGGACTCCGGATAATGAGCAGTTCTTC. Encoded protein: CASSLGTPDNEQFF. The entire variable domain, with the rest obtained from reference TRBV7-2 and TRBJ2-1, is as follows: GAGVSQSPSNKVTEKGKDVELRCDPISGHTALYWYRQSLGQGLEFLIYFQGNSAPDKSGLPSDRFSAERTGGSVSTLTIQRTQQEDSAVYLCASSLGTPDNEQFFGPGTRLTVL.

The genes are TRBV12-3 or TRBV12-4 and TRBJ1-2; 7 nucleotides align to TRBD1. The CDR3 length is 14 residues. V lost 5 bases, J lost 8 bases, and 11 bases stayed unmatched. CDR3 in DNA: TGTGCCAGCAGTCTTAGACAGGGTATTCTCGGCTACACCTTC. Protein sequence: CASSLRQGILGYTF.

The chain is built from TRBV10-3 and TRBJ2-1; 7 bases align to TRBD2. V shed 8 bases and J 2 bases; nucleotides not matched to a gene: 3. This CDR3 contains 13 residues. CDR1 is ENHRY and CDR2 is SYGVKD in the germline V gene. The CDR3 region is CAILAETYNEQFF. CDR3 DNA sequence: TGTGCCATCCTAGCGGAGACCTACAATGAGCAGTTCTTC.

Remarks on this clonotype: A much larger clone differs by one base, so this may be a read error. The genes are TRBV9 and TRBJ2-4, with TRBD1 matching over 10 bases. The closer fit of TRBJ2-7 to the DNA end suggests the J call may be wrong. The CDR3 length is 12 residues. The germline gives CDR1 SGDLS, CDR2 YYNGEE. The CDR3 is CAGSGTGAEQYF. CDR3 bases: TGTGCCGGCAGCGGGACAGGGGCCGAGCAGTACTTC.

This clonotype was observed a few times. One base away lies a much larger clone, so this may be a sequencing read error. The J gene is TRBJ1-2, the V gene TRBV6-5, with a weak D call TRBD1 (6 bases). The CDR3 contains 14 residues. The V and J ends lost 5 bases and 7 bases respectively, with 17 bases between them. CDR1 and CDR2 (germline): MNHEY, SVGAGI. CDR3 amino acids: CASSDSYRVGGYTF. The DNA of the CDR3 is TGTGCCAGCAGTGATTCCTACAGGGTGGGTGGCTACACCTTC.

Concerning this clonotype: It may be a read error: a sequence one base away is much more abundant. The chain links TRBV6-2 or TRBV6-3 to TRBJ2-7, with D possibly matching TRBD1 (5 bases). V was shortened by 2 bases and J by 3 bases, with 5 bases between the two germline ends. This CDR3 has 12 amino acids. Per the germline V gene, CDR1 is MNHEY and CDR2 is SVGEGT. CDR3 region: CASSYDSYEQYF. The CDR3 coding sequence is TGTGCCAGCAGTTACGACAGCTACGAGCAGTACTTC.

This clonotype has at least ten counts. The chain carries TRBV12-3 or TRBV12-4 and TRBJ2-1; possibly TRBD2 for D (6 bases). This CDR3 region has 14 residues. The ends were cut back, 2 bases at V and 5 bases at J, with 10 bases in the middle. The CDR3 reads CASSLLAVHNEQFF. CDR3 in DNA: TGTGCCAGCAGTTTATTAGCGGTCCACAATGAGCAGTTCTTC.

The rearrangement joins TRBV7-3 to TRBJ2-1; tentatively, D is TRBD1 or TRBD2 (6 bases each). The CDR3 loop spans 15 amino acids. With 2 bases removed from V and 9 bases from J, the gap between germline ends came to 17 bases. Per germline, CDR1 SGHTA and CDR2 FQGTGA. In DNA, the CDR3 is TGTGCCAGCAGCTTAGGCACCGGGAGAGGGGGTGAGCAGTTCTTC. It codes for CASSLGTGRGGEQFF.

V usage is TRBV20-1 and J usage is TRBJ1-5, with 7 bases aligning to TRBD1. The CDR3 consists of 11 residues. From germline, CDR1 is DFQATT and CDR2 SNEGSKA (reference sequence). V shed 1 base and J 10 bases; nucleotides not matched to a gene: 1. CDR3 in DNA: TGCAGTGCTAGAGGACAGGGACCCCAGCATTTT. It is translated as CSARGQGPQHF.

The chain employs TRBV6-6 and TRBJ1-1; no clear D gene. The V and J ends lost 4 bases and 1 base respectively, with 10 bases between them. The germline V gene encodes CDR1 MNHNY and CDR2 SVGAGI (reference sequence). The CDR3 covers 14 residues. CDR3 nucleotide sequence: TGTGCCAGCAGTTTTGGACCCGCGAACACTGAAGCTTTCTTT. Translating it yields CASSFGPANTEAFF.

About this clonotype itself: At one end the junction does not follow the germline gene, possibly because of a read error. The chain uses TRBV29-1 and TRBJ2-5, with D perhaps given as TRBD1 or TRBD2 (5 bases each). CDR3 length equals 14 residues. Germline lookup yields CDR1 SQVTM and CDR2 ANQGSEA. The CDR3 sequence: CSVENKGREETLYF. In DNA form, the CDR3 reads TGCAGCGTTGAAAATAAGGGACGGGAAGAGACCCTGTACTTC.

J is TRBJ2-5 and V is TRBV11-3; no firm D call. The length of the CDR3 is 15 residues. Germline V lookup: CDR1 SGHNT, CDR2 YENEEA. Trimming removed 5 bases from V and 11 bases from J, with 24 bases in between. CDR3 sequence (DNA): TGTGCCAGCAGCAGGAGTGGCTTGTTAGTCAATGAGCAGTACTTC. Translated, it gives CASSRSGLLVNEQYF.

The rearrangement uses TRBV12-3 or TRBV12-4 and TRBJ1-5; 7 nucleotides line up with TRBD1. V shed 5 bases and J 4 bases; nucleotides not matched to a gene: 8. The CDR3 covers 15 residues. The CDR3 loop reads CASSRQDRINQPQHF. The CDR3 nucleotides read TGTGCCAGCAGTCGCCAGGACAGGATTAATCAGCCCCAGCATTTT.

The genes are TRBV4-1 and TRBJ1-5; 9 bases agree with TRBD1. Germline V gives CDR1 MGHRA, CDR2 YSYEKL. The CDR3 has 16 residues. Germline trimming cut 1 base from V and 2 bases from J; bases unmatched to any gene: 3. This CDR3 reads CASSQGTGVGNQPQHF. DNA for the CDR3: TGCGCCAGCAGCCAAGGGACAGGGGTTGGCAATCAGCCCCAGCATTTT.

J is TRBJ2-6 and V is TRBV6-2 or TRBV6-3; D is unresolved. Germline lookup yields CDR1 MNHEY and CDR2 SVGEGT. With 6 bases removed from V and 0 bases from J, the gap between germline ends came to 9 bases. This CDR3 spans 15 amino acids. The CDR3 protein is CASSADRSGANVLTF. The DNA for the CDR3 is TGTGCCAGCAGCGCCGACCGCTCTGGGGCCAACGTCCTGACTTTC.

For this clonotype: One end of the junction is discordant with germline, which a read error may explain. This rearrangement joins TRBV7-2 to TRBJ2-3, with D uncertain. From germline, CDR1 is SGHTA and CDR2 FQGNSA. The CDR3 is 11 residues long. The CDR3 spells CAGSIVGPQYF. The CDR3 DNA reads as TGTGCCGGCAGCATTGTAGGACCGCAGTATTTT.

This clonotype was seen a handful of times. The V call is TRBV7-2, the J call TRBJ2-7; D may be TRBD2 (6 bases). Trimming left V 1 base short and J 2 bases short, with 12 bases between. The CDR3 has 15 amino acids. In germline, CDR1 is SGHTA, CDR2 FQGNSA. The CDR3 protein is CASSLGGTTTYEQYF. The CDR3 coding sequence is TGTGCCAGCAGCTTAGGCGGGACGACTACCTACGAGCAGTACTTC.

This clonotype was picked up many times. This chain connects TRBV6-6 to TRBJ2-1, with D perhaps matching TRBD2 (6 bases). The V and J ends lost 4 bases and 6 bases respectively, with 16 bases between them. The CDR3 extends over 15 amino acids. Germline values: CDR1 MNHNY, CDR2 SVGAGI (reference sequence). The CDR3 is CASSSRGLAGNEQFF. The CDR3 region has the DNA TGTGCCAGCAGTTCCCGGGGGTTGGCAGGCAATGAGCAGTTCTTC.

The chain links TRBV29-1 to TRBJ2-5; tentative D call: TRBD1 (5 bases). The CDR3 spans 12 residues. The ends were cut back, 3 bases at V and 1 base at J, with 6 bases in the middle. The germline V gene encodes CDR1 SQVTM and CDR2 ANQGSEA. CDR3 DNA: TGCAGCGTTGACAGGGTCCAAGAGACCCAGTACTTC. Protein: CSVDRVQETQYF.

The rearrangement joins TRBV4-2 to TRBJ2-1; 10 bases line up with TRBD2. This CDR3 has 16 amino acids. J was trimmed by 9 bases and V by 4 bases; bases with no gene match: 12. Germline V gene sequence: CDR1 LGHNA, CDR2 YNFKEQ. CDR3 in amino acids: CASSRETPSGSGEQFF. The DNA of the CDR3 is TGTGCCAGCAGCCGAGAGACCCCTAGCGGGAGTGGTGAGCAGTTCTTC.